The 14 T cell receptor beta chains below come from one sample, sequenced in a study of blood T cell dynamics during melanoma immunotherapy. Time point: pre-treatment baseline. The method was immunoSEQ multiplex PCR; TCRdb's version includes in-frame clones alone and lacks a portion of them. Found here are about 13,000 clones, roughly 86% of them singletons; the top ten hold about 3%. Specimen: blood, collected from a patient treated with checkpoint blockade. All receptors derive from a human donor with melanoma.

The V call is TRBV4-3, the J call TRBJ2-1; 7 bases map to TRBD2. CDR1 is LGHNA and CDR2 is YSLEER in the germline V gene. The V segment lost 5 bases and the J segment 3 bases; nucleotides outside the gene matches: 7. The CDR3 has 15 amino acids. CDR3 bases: TGCGCCAGCAGCTCCCTTGCGGGAGACTACAATGAGCAGTTCTTC. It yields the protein CASSSLAGDYNEQFF.

In DNA, the CDR3 is TGTGCCAGCAGTTTAGGCAGGAAGGACTATGGCTACACCTTC. This gives the protein CASSLGRKDYGYTF. The V call is TRBV28, the J call TRBJ1-2; D remains unclear. From germline, CDR1 is MDHEN and CDR2 SYDVKM. The CDR3 sequence is 14 residues long. Trimming took off 2 bases at V and 3 bases at J, with 10 bases between the two ends.

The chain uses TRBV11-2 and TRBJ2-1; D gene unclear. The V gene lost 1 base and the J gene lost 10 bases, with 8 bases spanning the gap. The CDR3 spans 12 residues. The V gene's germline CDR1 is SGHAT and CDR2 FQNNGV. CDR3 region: CASSLVRREQFF. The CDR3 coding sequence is TGTGCCAGCAGCTTAGTTCGCAGGGAGCAGTTCTTC. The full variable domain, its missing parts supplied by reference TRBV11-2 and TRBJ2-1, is EAGVAQSPRYKIIEKRQSVAFWCNPISGHATLYWYQQILGQGPKLLIQFQNNGVVDDSQLPKDRFSAERLKGVDSTLKIQPAKLEDSAVYLCASSLVRREQFFGPGTRLTVL.

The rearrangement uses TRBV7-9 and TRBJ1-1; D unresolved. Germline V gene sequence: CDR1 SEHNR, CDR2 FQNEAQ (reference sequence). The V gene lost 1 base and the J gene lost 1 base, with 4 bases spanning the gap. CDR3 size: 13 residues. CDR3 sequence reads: CASSLVPNTEAFF. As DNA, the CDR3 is TGTGCCAGCAGCTTAGTACCGAACACTGAAGCTTTCTTT.

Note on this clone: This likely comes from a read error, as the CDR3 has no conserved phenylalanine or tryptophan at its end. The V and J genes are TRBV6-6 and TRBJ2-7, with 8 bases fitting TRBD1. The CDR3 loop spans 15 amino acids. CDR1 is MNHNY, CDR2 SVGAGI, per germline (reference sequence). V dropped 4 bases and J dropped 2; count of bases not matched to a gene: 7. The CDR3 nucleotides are TGTGCCAGCAGTTCATCCGGGACAGGAACCTACGAGCAGTACCTC. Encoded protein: CASSSSGTGTYEQYL.

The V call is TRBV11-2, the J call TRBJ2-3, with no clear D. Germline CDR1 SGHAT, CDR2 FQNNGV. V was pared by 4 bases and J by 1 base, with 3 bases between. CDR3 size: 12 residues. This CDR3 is CASSSGTDTQYF. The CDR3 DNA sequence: TGTGCCAGCAGCTCCGGCACAGATACGCAGTATTTT.

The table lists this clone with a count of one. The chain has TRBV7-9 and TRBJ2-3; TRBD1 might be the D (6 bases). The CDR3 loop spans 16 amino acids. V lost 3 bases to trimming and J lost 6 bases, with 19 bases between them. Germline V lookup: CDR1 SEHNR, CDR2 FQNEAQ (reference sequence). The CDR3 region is CASSFINRAPTDTQYF. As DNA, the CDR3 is TGTGCCAGCAGCTTCATAAACAGGGCTCCCACCGATACGCAGTATTTT.

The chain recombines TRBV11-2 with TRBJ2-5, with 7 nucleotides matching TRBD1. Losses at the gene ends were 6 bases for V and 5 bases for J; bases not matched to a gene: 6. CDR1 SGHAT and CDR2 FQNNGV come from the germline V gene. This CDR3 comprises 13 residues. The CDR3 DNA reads TGTGCCAGCAGGGCCAGGGGGTGGGAGACCCAGTACTTC. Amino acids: CASRARGWETQYF.

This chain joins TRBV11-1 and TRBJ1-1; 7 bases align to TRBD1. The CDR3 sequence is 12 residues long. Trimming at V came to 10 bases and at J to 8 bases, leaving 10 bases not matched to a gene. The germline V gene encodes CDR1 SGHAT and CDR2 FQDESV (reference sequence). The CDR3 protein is CAIGEQGPEAFF. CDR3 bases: TGTGCCATTGGGGAACAGGGGCCAGAAGCTTTCTTT.

For the CDR3, the DNA is TGTGCCAGCAGTGAACAGGGTCCGGGGGAGCTGTTTTTT. It translates to CASSEQGPGELFF. V is TRBV7-9 and J is TRBJ2-2, with D tentatively TRBD1 (6 bases). CDR3 length: 13 residues. Germline lookup yields CDR1 SEHNR and CDR2 FQNEAQ (reference sequence). V was clipped by 6 bases and J by 8 bases, with 13 bases between them.

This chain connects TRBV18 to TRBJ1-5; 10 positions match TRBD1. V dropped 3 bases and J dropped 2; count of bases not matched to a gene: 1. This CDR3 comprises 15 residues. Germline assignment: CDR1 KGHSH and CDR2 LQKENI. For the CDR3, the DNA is TGTGCCAGCTCACCCGGACAGGGGGGCAATCAGCCCCAGCATTTT. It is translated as CASSPGQGGNQPQHF. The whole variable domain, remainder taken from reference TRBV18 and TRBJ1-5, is NAGVMQNPRHLVRRRGQEARLRCSPMKGHSHVYWYRQLPEEGLKFMVYLQKENIIDESGMPKERFSAEFPKEGPSILRIQQVVRGDSAAYFCASSPGQGGNQPQHFGDGTRLSIL.

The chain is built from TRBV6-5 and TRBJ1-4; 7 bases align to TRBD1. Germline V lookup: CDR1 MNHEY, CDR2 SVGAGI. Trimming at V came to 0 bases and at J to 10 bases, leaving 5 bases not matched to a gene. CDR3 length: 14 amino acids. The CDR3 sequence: CASSYSTRGGKLFF. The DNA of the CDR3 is TGTGCCAGCAGTTACTCGACCAGGGGGGGAAAACTGTTTTTT.

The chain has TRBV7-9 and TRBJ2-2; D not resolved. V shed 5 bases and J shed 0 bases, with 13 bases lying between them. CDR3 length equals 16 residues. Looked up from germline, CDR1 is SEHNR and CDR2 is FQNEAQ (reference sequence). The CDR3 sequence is CASSPVGGANTGELFF. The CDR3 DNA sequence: TGTGCCAGCAGCCCGGTGGGCGGAGCGAACACCGGGGAGCTGTTTTTT.

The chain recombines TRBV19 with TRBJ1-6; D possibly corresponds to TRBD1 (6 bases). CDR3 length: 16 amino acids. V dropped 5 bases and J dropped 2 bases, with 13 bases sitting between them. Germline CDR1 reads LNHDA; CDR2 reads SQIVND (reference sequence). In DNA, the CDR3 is TGTGCCAGTAGTCTGACAGGAATTACCTATAATTCACCCCTCCACTTT. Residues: CASSLTGITYNSPLHF.